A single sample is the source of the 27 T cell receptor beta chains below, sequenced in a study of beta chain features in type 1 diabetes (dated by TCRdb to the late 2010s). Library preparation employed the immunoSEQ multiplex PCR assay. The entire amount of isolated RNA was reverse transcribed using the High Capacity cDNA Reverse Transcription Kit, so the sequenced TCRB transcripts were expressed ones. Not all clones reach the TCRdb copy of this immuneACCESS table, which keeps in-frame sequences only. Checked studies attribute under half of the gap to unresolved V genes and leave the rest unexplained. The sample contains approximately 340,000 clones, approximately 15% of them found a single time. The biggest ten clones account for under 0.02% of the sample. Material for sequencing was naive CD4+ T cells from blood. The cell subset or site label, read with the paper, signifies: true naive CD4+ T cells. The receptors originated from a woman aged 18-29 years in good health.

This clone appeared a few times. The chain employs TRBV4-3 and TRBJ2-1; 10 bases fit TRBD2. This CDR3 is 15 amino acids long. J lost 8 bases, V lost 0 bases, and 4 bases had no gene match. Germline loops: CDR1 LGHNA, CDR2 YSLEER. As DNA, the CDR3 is TGCGCCAGCAGCCAAGATGCCCTAGCGGGAGATGAGCAGTTCTTC. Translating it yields CASSQDALAGDEQFF.

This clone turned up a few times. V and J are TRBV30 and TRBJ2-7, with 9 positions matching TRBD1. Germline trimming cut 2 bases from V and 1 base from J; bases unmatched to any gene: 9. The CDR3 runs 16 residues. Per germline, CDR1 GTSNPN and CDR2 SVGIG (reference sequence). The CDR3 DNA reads TGTGCCTGGAGTCAACCTGGGACAGGGAAGTCCTACGAGCAGTACTTC. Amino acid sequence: CAWSQPGTGKSYEQYF.

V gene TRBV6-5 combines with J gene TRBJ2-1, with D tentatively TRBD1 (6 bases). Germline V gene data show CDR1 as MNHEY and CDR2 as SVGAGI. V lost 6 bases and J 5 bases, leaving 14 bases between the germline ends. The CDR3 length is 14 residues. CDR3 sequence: CASRKRQVNNEQFF. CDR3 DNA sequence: TGTGCCAGCAGAAAAAGACAGGTCAACAATGAGCAGTTCTTC.

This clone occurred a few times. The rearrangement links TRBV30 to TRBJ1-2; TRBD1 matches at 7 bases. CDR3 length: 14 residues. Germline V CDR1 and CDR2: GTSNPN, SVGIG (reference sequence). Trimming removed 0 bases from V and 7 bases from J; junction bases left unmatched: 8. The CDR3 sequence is CAWSVSRGAFGYTF. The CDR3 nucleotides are TGTGCCTGGAGTGTGAGCAGGGGGGCTTTTGGCTACACCTTC.

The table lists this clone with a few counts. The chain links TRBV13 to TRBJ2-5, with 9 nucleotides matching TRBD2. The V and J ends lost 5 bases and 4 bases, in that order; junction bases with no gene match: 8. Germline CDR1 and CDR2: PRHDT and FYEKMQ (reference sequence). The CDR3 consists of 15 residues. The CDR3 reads CASSLRGGRAETQYF. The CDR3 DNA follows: TGTGCCAGCAGCCTTAGGGGCGGGAGGGCAGAGACCCAGTACTTC.

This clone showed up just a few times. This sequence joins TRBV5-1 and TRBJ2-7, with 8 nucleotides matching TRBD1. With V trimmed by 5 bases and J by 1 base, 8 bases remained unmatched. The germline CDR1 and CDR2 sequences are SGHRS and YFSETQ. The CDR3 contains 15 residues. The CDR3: CASSSGTGISYEQYF. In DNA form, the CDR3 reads TGCGCCAGCAGTTCCGGGACAGGTATTTCCTACGAGCAGTACTTC.

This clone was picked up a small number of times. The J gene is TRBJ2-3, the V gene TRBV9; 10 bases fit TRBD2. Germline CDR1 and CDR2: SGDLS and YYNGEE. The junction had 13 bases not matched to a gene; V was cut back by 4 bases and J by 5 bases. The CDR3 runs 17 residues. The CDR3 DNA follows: TGTGCCAGCAGCCTCTCGGGGAGCGGGAGGGGGGAAGATACGCAGTATTTT. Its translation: CASSLSGSGRGEDTQYF.

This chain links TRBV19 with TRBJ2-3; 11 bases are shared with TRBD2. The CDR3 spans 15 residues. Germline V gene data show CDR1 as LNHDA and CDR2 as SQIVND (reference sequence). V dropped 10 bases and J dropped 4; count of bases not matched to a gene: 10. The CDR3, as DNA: TGTGCCACCCGACTAGCGGGGCTGTGGGCAGATACGCAGTATTTT. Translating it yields CATRLAGLWADTQYF.

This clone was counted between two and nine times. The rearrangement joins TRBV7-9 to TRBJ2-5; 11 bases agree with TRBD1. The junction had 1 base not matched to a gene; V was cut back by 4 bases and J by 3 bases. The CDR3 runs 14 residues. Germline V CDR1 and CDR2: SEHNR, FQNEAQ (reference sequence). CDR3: CASSSGQGEETQYF. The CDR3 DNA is TGTGCCAGCAGCTCGGGACAGGGGGAAGAGACCCAGTACTTC.

CDR3 DNA sequence: TGCGCCAGCAGCCAACCCCCGGGACTACTCACAGATACGCAGTATTTT. Translation gives CASSQPPGLLTDTQYF. The J gene is TRBJ2-3, the V gene TRBV4-1, with TRBD2 matching 7 bases. The CDR3 runs 16 residues. Germline V gives CDR1 MGHRA, CDR2 YSYEKL. V trimming: 2 bases; J trimming: 2 bases; junction bases outside the gene matches: 7.

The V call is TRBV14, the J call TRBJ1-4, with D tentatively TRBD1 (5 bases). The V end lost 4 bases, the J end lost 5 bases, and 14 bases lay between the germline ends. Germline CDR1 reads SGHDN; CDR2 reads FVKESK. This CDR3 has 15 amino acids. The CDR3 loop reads CASSLYQDTNEKLFF. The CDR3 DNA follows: TGTGCCAGCAGCCTCTACCAGGACACAAATGAAAAACTGTTTTTT.

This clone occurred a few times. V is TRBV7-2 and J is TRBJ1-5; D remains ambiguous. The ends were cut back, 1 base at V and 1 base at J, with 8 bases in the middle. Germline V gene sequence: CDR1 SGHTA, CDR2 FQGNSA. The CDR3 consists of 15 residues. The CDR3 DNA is TGTGCCAGCAGCTTAGTTTACAGCAGCAATCAGCCCCAGCATTTT. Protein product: CASSLVYSSNQPQHF.

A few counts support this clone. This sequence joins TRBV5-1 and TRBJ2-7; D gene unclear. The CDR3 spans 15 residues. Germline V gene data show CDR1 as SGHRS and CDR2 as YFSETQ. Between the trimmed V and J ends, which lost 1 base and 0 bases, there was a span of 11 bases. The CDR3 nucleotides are TGCGCCAGCAGCTTGAACAGCTACAACTCCTACGAGCAGTACTTC. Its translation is CASSLNSYNSYEQYF. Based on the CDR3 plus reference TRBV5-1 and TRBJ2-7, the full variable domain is KAGVTQTPRYLIKTRGQQVTLSCSPISGHRSVSWYQQTPGQGLQFLFEYFSETQRNKGNFPGRFSGRQFSNSRSEMNVSTLELGDSALYLCASSLNSYNSYEQYFGPGTRLTVT.

CDR3 loop: CSVEDPPRGSYNEQFF. In DNA, the CDR3 is TGCAGCGTTGAAGATCCCCCCCGGGGTAGCTACAATGAGCAGTTCTTC. The rearrangement uses TRBV29-1 and TRBJ2-1, with D possibly matching TRBD2 (5 bases). The V and J ends lost 0 bases and 3 bases respectively, with 15 bases between them. The CDR3 spans 16 residues. Germline values: CDR1 SQVTM, CDR2 ANQGSEA.

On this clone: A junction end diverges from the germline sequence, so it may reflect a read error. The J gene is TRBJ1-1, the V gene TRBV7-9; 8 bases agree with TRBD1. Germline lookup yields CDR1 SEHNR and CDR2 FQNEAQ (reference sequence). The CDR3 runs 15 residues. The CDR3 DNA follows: TGTGCCACCAGCGCCGAGACAGGGGAGAACACTGAAGCTTTCTTT. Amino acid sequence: CATSAETGENTEAFF.

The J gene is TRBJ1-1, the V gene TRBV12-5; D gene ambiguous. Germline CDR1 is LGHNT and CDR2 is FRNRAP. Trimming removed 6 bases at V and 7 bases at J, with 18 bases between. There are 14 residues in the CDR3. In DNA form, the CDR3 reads TGTGCTAGTGGCGCCCCAGTAACGGGTAATGAAGCTTTCTTT. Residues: CASGAPVTGNEAFF.

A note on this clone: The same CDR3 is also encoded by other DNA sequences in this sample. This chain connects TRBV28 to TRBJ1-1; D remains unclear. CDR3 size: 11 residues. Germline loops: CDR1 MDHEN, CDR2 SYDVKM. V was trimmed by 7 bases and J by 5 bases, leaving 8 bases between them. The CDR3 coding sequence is TGTGCCAGCACTTTGAGGACTGAAGCTTTCTTT. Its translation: CASTLRTEAFF.

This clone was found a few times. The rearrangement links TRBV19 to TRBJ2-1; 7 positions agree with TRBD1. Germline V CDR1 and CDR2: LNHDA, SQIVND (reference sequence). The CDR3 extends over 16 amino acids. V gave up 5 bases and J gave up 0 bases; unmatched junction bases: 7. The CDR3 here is CASSFRTGVSYNEQFF. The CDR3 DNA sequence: TGTGCCAGTAGTTTCAGGACAGGTGTCTCCTACAATGAGCAGTTCTTC.

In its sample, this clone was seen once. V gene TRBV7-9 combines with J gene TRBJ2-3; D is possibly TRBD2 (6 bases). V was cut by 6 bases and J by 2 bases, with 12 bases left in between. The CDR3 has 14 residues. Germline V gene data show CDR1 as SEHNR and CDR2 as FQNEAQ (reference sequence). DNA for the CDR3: TGTGCCAGCAGGAAGGGAGGTCACACAGATACGCAGTATTTT. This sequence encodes CASRKGGHTDTQYF.

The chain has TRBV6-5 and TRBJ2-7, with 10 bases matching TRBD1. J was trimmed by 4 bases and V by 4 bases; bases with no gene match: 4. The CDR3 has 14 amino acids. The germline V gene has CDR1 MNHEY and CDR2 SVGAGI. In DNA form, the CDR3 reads TGTGCCAGCAGTTTGGGACAGGGGACATACGAGCAGTACTTC. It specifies CASSLGQGTYEQYF.

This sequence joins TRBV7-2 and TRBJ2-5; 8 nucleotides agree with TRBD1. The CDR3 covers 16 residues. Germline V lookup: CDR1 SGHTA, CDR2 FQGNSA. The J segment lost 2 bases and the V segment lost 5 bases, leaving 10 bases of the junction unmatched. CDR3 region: CASSQTGTGLQETQYF. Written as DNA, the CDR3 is TGTGCCAGCAGCCAAACTGGGACAGGCCTACAAGAGACCCAGTACTTC.

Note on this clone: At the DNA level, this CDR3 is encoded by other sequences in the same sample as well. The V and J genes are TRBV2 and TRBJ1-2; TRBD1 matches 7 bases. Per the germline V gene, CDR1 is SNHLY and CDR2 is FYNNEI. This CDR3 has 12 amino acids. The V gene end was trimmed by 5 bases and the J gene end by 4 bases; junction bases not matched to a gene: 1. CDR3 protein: CASSRTGYGYTF. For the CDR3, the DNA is TGTGCCAGCAGTCGGACAGGCTATGGCTACACCTTC.

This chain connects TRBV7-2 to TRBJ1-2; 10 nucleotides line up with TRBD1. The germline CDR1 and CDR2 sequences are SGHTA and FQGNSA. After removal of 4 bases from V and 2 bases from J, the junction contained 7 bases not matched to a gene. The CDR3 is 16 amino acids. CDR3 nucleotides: TGTGCCAGCAGCTCCGCCCGGGGACAGGGGAACTATGGCTACACCTTC. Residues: CASSSARGQGNYGYTF.

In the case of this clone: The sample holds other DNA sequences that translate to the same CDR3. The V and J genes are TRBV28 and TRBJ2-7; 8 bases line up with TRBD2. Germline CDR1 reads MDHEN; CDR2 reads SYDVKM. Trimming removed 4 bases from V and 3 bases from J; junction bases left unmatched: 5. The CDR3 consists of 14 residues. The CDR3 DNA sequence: TGTGCCAGCAGTTCCCCCGGGACTAGCTACGAGCAGTACTTC. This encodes CASSSPGTSYEQYF.

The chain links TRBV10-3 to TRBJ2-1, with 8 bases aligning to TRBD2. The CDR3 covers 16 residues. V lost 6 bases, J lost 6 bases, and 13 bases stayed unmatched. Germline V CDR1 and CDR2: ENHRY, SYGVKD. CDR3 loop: CAISHTAAGAFNEQFF. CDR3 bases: TGTGCCATCAGCCACACGGCAGCGGGAGCGTTCAATGAGCAGTTCTTC.

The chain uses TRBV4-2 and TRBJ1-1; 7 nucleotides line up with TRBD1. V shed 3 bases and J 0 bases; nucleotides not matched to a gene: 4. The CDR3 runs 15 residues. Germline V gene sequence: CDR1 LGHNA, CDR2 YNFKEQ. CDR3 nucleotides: TGTGCCAGCAGCCAGATGACAGGGATGAACACTGAAGCTTTCTTT. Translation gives CASSQMTGMNTEAFF.

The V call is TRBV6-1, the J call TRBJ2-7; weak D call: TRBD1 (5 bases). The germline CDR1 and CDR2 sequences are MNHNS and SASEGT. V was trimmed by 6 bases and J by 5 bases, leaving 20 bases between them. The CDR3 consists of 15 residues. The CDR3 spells CASSSDAAGSDEQYF. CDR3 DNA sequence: TGTGCCAGCAGCTCAGACGCAGCAGGGTCCGACGAGCAGTACTTC.